This T cell receptor beta chain was documented in a study of blood T cell repertoires in COVID-19. Study information: The cDNA or gDNA used as material had been derived from T cells, B-cell-depleted T cells, or PBMCs.

This CDR3 region has 14 residues. Germline V lookup: CDR1 SNHLY, CDR2 FYNNEI. V shed 5 bases and J 7 bases; nucleotides not matched to a gene: 8. Source study methods: Scientists estimated how many nucleated cells there were by amplifying reference gene primers. Sequenced by immunoSEQ multiplex PCR; TCRdb stores in-frame clones only, minus some. V, J and clone size derive from that table, while D and trimming were established from the DNA sequence. This table has more than 300,000 clones, roughly 86% appearing once. This TCR came from a woman in her forties or fifties with acute or convalescent COVID-19. Material for sequencing was peripheral blood. The rearrangement joins TRBV2 to TRBJ1-2; 9 bases agree with TRBD1. CDR3 region: CASSPGQGWSGYTF. The CDR3 region has the DNA TGTGCCAGCAGTCCGGGACAGGGATGGAGTGGCTACACCTTC.